The 2 T cell receptor beta chains reported below all come from one sample, sequenced in a study of PD-L1 blockade in urothelial cancer. TCRdb's table, derived via immunoSEQ multiplex PCR, lists solely in-frame clones and lacks some. The table has around 63,000 clones, roughly 79% seen once. This sample's time point: pretreatment peripheral blood. The specimen comprised PBMCs, sampled around atezolizumab (anti-PD-L1) treatment. All receptors derive from a man aged 70 or older with urothelial cancer.

The rearrangement uses TRBV5-1 and TRBJ2-1; TRBD2 matches 9 bases. Germline lookup yields CDR1 SGHRS and CDR2 YFSETQ. The CDR3 runs to 16 residues. V was clipped by 0 bases and J by 6 bases; unmatched bases: 7. CDR3 amino acids: CASSLAPRGGSNEQFF. The CDR3 DNA reads TGCGCCAGCAGCTTGGCACCGCGGGGGGGCAGCAATGAGCAGTTCTTC.

The CDR3 reads CASSSDRGPHEQYF. For the CDR3, the DNA is TGCGCCAGCAGCTCCGACAGGGGCCCCCACGAGCAGTACTTC. The chain uses TRBV5-1 and TRBJ2-7; 8 nucleotides match TRBD1. Looked up from germline, CDR1 is SGHRS and CDR2 is YFSETQ. V trimming: 3 bases; J trimming: 5 bases; junction bases outside the gene matches: 7. The CDR3 runs 14 residues.